This T cell receptor beta chain was recorded in a study of monozygotic twins with inflammatory bowel disease. Study-wide results and limits: There were differing immunosuppressive treatments, which may have added variability to patient repertoires. Compared with healthy co-twins, IBD patients showed reduced TCRbeta repertoire diversity by inverse Simpson.

Per donor there was one draw, yielding a blood sample of 2.5 ml. Of note for this clonotype: As yet, its antigen is unknown.

UMIs that included a 6-nucleotide sample barcode were added by template switching, which took place during cDNA synthesis. Using the 5' RACE reads, TCRdb records one entry per CDR3 protein without DNA. The sample is made up of under 200,000 distinct CDR3 sequences, and the top ten hold under 3.5% of it. The receptor comes from a human donor with ulcerative colitis or Crohn's disease, or a healthy co-twin of an affected twin (not recorded which). Sequencing was performed on blood.

The CDR3 reads CASSLRVSSYNEQFF. The rearrangement joins TRBV7-9 to TRBJ2-1. Germline values: CDR1 SEHNR, CDR2 FQNEAQ (reference sequence). The CDR3 covers 15 residues.